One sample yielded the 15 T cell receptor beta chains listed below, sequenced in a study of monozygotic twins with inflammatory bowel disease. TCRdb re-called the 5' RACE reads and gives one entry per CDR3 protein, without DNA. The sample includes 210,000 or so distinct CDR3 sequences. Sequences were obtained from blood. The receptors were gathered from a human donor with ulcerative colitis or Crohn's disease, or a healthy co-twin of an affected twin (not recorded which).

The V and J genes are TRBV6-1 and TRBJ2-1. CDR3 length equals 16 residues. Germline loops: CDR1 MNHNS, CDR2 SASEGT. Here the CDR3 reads CASSLSGLSSYNEQFF.

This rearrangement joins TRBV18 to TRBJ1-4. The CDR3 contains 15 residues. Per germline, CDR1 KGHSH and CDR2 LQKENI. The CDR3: CASSPTGGDNEKLFF. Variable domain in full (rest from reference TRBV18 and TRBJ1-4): NAGVMQNPRHLVRRRGQEARLRCSPMKGHSHVYWYRQLPEEGLKFMVYLQKENIIDESGMPKERFSAEFPKEGPSILRIQQVVRGDSAAYFCASSPTGGDNEKLFFGSGTQLSVL.

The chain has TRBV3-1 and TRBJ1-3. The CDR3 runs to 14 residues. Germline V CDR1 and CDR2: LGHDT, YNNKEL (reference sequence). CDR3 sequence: CASSQVSSGNTIYF.

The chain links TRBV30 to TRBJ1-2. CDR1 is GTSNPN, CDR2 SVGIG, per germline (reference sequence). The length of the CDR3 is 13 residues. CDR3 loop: CAWSDGRAIGYTF.

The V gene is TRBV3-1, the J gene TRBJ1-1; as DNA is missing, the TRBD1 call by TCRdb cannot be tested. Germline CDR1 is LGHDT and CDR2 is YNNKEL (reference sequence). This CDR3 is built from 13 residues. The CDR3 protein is CASSSQVNTEAFF.

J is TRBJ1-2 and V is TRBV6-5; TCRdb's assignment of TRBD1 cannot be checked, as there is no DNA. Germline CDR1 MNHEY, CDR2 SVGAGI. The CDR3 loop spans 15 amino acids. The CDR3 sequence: CASSYSIQGGNGYTF.

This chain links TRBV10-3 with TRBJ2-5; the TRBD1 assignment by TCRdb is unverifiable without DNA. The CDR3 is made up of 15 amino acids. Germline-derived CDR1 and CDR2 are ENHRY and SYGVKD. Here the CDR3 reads CAISKGAGGRETQYF.

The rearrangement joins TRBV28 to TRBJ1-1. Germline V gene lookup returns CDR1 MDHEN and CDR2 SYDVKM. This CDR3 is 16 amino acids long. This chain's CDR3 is CASSRRTAQPSTEAFF.

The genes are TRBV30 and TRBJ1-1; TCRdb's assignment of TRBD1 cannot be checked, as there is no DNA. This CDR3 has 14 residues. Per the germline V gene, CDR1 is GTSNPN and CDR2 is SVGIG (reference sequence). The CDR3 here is CAFRDTSPNTEAFF.

The CDR3 here is CASTYDWVAGAFTPYEQYF. This rearrangement joins TRBV11-2 to TRBJ2-7; TCRdb selects TRBD2, and the lack of DNA leaves this call unchecked. The CDR3 contains 19 residues. Germline V lookup: CDR1 SGHAT, CDR2 FQNNGV.

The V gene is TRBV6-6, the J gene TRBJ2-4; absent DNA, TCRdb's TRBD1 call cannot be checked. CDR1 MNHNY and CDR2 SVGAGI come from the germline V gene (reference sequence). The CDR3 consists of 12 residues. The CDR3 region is CASSSPRQGQYF.

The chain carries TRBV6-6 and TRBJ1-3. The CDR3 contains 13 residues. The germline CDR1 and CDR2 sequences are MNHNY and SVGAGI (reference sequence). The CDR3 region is CASSYSIGNTIYF.

The CDR3 loop is CASSLGPAGGGETQYF. The V gene is TRBV5-1, the J gene TRBJ2-5; TCRdb returns TRBD2, unconfirmable since there is no DNA. Germline CDR1 reads SGHRS; CDR2 reads YFSETQ. CDR3 size: 16 residues.

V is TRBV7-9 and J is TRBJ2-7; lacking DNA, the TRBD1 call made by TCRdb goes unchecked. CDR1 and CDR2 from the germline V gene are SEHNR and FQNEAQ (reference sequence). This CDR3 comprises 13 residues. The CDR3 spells CAVPDRNSYEQYF.

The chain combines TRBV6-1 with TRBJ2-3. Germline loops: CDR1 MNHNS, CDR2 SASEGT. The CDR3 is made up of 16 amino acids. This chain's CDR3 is CASSEARPWGTDTQYF.